This TCR beta chain was found in a study of T cell responses to AZD1222 COVID-19 vaccine. Notes on the study in general: Samples come after the peak T cell response, not at day 14.

The CDR3 spans 8 residues. Germline V gene data show CDR1 as SGHTS and CDR2 as YDEGEE. Generated by immunoSEQ multiplex PCR, the TCRdb table keeps only in-frame clones and is missing some. The sample gives around 99,000 clones, over 85% of which show up once; about an eighth is in the top ten. With respect to this clone: Antigen unknown. The junction departs from the called germline gene at one end, perhaps through a read error.

J is TRBJ1-6 and V is TRBV5-8, with no clear D. The TCR was taken from an adult in good health. The material sequenced was peripheral blood, taken on day 0 of AZD1222 vaccination. CDR3 sequence: CASSLVRF. The CDR3 bases are TGTGCCAGCAGCTTGGTTCGGTTT.